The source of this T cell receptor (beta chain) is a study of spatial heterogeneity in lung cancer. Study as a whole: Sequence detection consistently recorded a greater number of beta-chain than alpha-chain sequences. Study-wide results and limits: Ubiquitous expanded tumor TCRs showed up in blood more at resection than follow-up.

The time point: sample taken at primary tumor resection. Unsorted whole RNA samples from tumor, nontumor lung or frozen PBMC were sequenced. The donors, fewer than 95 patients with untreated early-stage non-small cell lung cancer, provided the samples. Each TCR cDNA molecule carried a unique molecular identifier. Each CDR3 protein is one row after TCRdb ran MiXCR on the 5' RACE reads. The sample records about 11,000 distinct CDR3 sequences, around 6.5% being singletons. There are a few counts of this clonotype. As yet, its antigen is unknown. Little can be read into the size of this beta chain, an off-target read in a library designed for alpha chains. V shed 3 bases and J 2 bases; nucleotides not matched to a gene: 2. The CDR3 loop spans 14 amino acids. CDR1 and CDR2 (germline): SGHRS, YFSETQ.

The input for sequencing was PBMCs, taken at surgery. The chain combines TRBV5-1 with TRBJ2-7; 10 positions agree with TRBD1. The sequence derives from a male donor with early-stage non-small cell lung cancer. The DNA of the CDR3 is TGCGCCAGCAGCTCGACAGGGGGCCCCTACGAGCAGTACTTC. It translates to CASSSTGGPYEQYF. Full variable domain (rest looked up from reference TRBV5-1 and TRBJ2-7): KAGVTQTPRYLIKTRGQQVTLSCSPISGHRSVSWYQQTPGQGLQFLFEYFSETQRNKGNFPGRFSGRQFSNSRSEMNVSTLELGDSALYLCASSSTGGPYEQYFGPGTRLTVT.